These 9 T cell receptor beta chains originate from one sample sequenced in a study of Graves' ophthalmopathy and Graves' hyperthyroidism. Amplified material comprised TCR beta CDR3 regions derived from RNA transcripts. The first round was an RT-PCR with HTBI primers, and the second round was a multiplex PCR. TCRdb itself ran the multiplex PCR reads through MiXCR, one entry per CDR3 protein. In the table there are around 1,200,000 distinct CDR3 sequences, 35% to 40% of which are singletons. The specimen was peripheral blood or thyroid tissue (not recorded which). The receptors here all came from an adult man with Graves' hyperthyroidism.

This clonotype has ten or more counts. CDR3 in DNA: TGTGCCACCAGTGATTTCCCACACAGCGTTCAGTACTTC. Residues: CATSDFPHSVQYF. The chain carries TRBV24-1 and TRBJ2-7; no clear D gene. Trimming stripped 1 base from V and 10 bases from J, with 13 bases between. CDR1 and CDR2 from the germline V gene are KGHDR and SFDVKD. The CDR3 length is 13 residues.

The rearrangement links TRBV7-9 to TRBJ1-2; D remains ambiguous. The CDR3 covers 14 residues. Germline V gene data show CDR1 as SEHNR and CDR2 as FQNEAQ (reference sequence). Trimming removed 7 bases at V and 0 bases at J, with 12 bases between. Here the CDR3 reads CASTAGPSNYGYTF. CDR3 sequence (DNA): TGTGCCAGCACTGCGGGCCCGTCTAACTATGGCTACACCTTC.

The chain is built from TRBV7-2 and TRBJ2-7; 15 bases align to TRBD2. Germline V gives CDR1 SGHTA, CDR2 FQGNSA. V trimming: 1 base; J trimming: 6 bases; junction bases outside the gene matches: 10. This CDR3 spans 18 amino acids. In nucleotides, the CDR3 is TGTGCCAGCAGCTTAGGGACTAGCGGGGGGGCCAGTACAACCGAGCAGTACTTC. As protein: CASSLGTSGGASTTEQYF.

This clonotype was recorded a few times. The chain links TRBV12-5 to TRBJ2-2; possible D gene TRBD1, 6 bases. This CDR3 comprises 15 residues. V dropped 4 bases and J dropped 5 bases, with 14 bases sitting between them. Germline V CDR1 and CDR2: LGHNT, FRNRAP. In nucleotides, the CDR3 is TGTGCTAGTGGTTCCGAAGGGGGTAGGACCGGGGAGCTGTTTTTT. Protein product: CASGSEGGRTGELFF.

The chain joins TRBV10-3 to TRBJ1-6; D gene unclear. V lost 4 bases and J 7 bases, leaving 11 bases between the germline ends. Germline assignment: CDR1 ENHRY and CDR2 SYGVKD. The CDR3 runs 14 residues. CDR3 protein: CAISGKTDNSPLHF. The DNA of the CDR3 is TGTGCCATCAGTGGGAAAACAGACAATTCACCCCTCCACTTT.

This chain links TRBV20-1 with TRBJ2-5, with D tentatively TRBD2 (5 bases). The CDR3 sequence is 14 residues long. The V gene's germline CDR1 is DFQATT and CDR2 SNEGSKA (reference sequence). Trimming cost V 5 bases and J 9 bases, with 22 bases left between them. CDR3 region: CSAPNPWHEEAQYF. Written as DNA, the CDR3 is TGCAGTGCTCCGAACCCGTGGCATGAGGAGGCCCAGTACTTC.

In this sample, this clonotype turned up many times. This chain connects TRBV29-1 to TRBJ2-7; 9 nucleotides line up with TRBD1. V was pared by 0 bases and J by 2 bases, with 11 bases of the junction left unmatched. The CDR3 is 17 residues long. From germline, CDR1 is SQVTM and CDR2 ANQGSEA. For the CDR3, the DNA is TGCAGCGTTGAAGATCATGACAGGGGGACAGGGACCTACGAGCAGTACTTC. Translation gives CSVEDHDRGTGTYEQYF.

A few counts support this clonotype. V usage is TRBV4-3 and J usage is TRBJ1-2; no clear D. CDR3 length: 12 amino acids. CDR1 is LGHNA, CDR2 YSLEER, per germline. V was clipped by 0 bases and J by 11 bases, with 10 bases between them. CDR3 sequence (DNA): TGCGCCAGCAGCCAAGAAGTGGGTCCTTACACCTTC. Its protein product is CASSQEVGPYTF.

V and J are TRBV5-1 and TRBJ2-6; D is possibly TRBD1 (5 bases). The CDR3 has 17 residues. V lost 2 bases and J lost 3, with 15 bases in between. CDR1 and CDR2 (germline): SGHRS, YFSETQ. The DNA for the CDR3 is TGCGCCAGCAGCTTCCAGGGCAGGGTGGATGGGGCCAACGTCCTGACTTTC. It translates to CASSFQGRVDGANVLTF.